A selection of T cell receptor beta chains follows, all from one sample in a study of T cell responses to AZD1222 COVID-19 vaccine. TCRdb's table, derived via immunoSEQ multiplex PCR, lists solely in-frame clones and lacks some. The table has approximately 180,000 clones, around 94% seen once; the top ten hold roughly a tenth. Specimen: peripheral blood, collected on day 0 of AZD1222 vaccination. The receptors were gathered from an adult in good health. Each CDR3 is given with its conserved first and last residue. Each record gives: D gene, V gene, J gene, CDR3 DNA, CDR3 protein. The D gene is left open where the match is weak.

>-|TRBV18|TRBJ2-2
TGTGCCAGCCAGGACGCCTCCCGGGAGCTGTTTTTT
CASQDASRELFF
>TRBD2|TRBV4-3|TRBJ2-1
TGCGCCAGCAGCCAATACCCGCGGGGGACCAATGAGCAGTTCTTC
CASSQYPRGTNEQFF
>-|TRBV28|TRBJ2-4
TGTGCCAGCAGTTTATCAGGGGGAGGAAACATTCAGTACTTC
CASSLSGGGNIQYF
>-|TRBV18|TRBJ1-1
TGTGCCAGCTCACCAAGGCGCGCAGGTCGAGGTAACACTGAAGCTTTCTTT
CASSPRRAGRGNTEAFF
>-|TRBV18|TRBJ1-4
TGTGCCAGCTCACCAAGAAATGAAAAACTGTTTTTT
CASSPRNEKLFF
>-|TRBV28|TRBJ1-2
TGTGCCAGCAGTTTAGGCTGGGACGGCTACACCTTC
CASSLGWDGYTF
>-|TRBV28|TRBJ1-5
TGTGCCAGCAGTTTATGGGCAGGCGGTCAGCCCCAGCATTTT
CASSLWAGGQPQHF
>-|TRBV27|TRBJ2-2
TGTGCCAGCAGTTTATCGGGGGGAGGGGAGCTGTTTTTT
CASSLSGGGELFF
>TRBD1|TRBV5-1|TRBJ2-1
TGCGCCAGCAGCGACAGGGAAGGTGAGCAGTTCTTC
CASSDREGEQFF
>-|TRBV18|TRBJ1-1
TGTGCCAGCTCACCCTGGGAGAACACTGAAGCTTTCTTT
CASSPWENTEAFF